A single sample is the source of the 20 T cell receptor beta chains below, sequenced in a study of cytomegalovirus exposure and HLA in healthy donors. It was with 60 Vbeta and 13 Jbeta primers that the PCR ran. Assay used: immunoSEQ multiplex PCR; TCRdb lists only in-frame clones, some missing. The top ten hold around 0.63% of the sample, which has under 250,000 clones, 76% seen once. Sequencing was performed on PBMCs. Receptor source: a man aged 18-30 years in good health and CMV-seronegative.

This chain uses TRBV7-9 with TRBJ2-3; 8 bases map to TRBD1. Germline V CDR1 and CDR2: SEHNR, FQNEAQ (reference sequence). This CDR3 spans 14 amino acids. Trimming removed 4 bases from V and 5 bases from J; junction bases left unmatched: 5. CDR3 in amino acids: CASSYGQGRDTQYF. In DNA form, the CDR3 reads TGTGCCAGCAGCTACGGACAGGGTAGAGATACGCAGTATTTT.

This chain uses TRBV5-1 with TRBJ2-5; TRBD2 matches 12 bases. The germline V gene has CDR1 SGHRS and CDR2 YFSETQ. V was pared by 9 bases and J by 5 bases, with 14 bases of the junction left unmatched. The CDR3 loop spans 16 amino acids. In DNA form, the CDR3 reads TGCGCCAACCGAACCCGACTAGCGGGAGATGGGGAGACCCAGTACTTC. Amino acid sequence: CANRTRLAGDGETQYF.

The chain employs TRBV6-6 and TRBJ2-1, with TRBD2 matching over 9 bases. CDR3 size: 15 residues. With V trimmed by 2 bases and J by 7 bases, 6 bases remained unmatched. Looked up from germline, CDR1 is MNHNY and CDR2 is SVGAGI (reference sequence). The CDR3 region is CASSYVVAGDNEQFF. In DNA, the CDR3 is TGTGCCAGCAGTTACGTGGTAGCGGGAGATAATGAGCAGTTCTTC.

The genes are TRBV12-5 and TRBJ1-3; weak D call: TRBD1 (5 bases). The CDR3 spans 12 residues. V was trimmed by 5 bases and J by 8 bases, leaving 10 bases between them. Germline assignment: CDR1 LGHNT and CDR2 FRNRAP. CDR3 nucleotide sequence: TGTGCTAGTGGTCGGGGGGAGGACACCATATATTTT. Encoded protein: CASGRGEDTIYF. Based on the CDR3 plus reference TRBV12-5 and TRBJ1-3, the full variable domain is DARVTQTPRHKVTEMGQEVTMRCQPILGHNTVFWYRQTMMQGLELLAYFRNRAPLDDSGMPKDRFSAEMPDATLATLKIQPSEPRDSAVYFCASGRGEDTIYFGEGSWLTVV.

V usage is TRBV6-6 and J usage is TRBJ1-5; D not certain. CDR1 and CDR2 from the germline V gene are MNHNY and SVGAGI (reference sequence). Trimming left V 0 bases short and J 9 bases short, with 9 bases between. This CDR3 is 13 amino acids long. The CDR3 nucleotides are TGTGCCAGCAGTTACTCTGGCCAGGCGCCCCAGCATTTT. Its translation is CASSYSGQAPQHF.

This chain connects TRBV7-2 to TRBJ2-7; the match to TRBD2 covers 8 bases. V dropped 5 bases and J dropped 3; count of bases not matched to a gene: 9. The V gene's germline CDR1 is SGHTA and CDR2 FQGNSA. This CDR3 comprises 15 residues. The CDR3, as DNA: TGTGCCAGCAGCCCCCCAAAAGCGGGAGTCTACGAGCAGTACTTC. Translation: CASSPPKAGVYEQYF.

About this clone: This sample includes further DNA sequences coding for the same CDR3. The chain joins TRBV9 to TRBJ2-1, with TRBD2 matching 13 bases. The CDR3 contains 16 residues. Trimming removed 2 bases from V and 7 bases from J; junction bases left unmatched: 6. Germline assignment: CDR1 SGDLS and CDR2 YYNGEE. The CDR3 here is CASSVRTSGSRNEQFF. The CDR3 DNA reads TGTGCCAGCAGCGTTAGGACTAGCGGGAGCCGTAATGAGCAGTTCTTC.

The V gene is TRBV5-6, the J gene TRBJ1-1; D unclear. The CDR3 runs to 16 residues. The germline V gene has CDR1 SGHDT and CDR2 YYEEEE. Trimming removed 3 bases from V and 1 base from J, with 16 bases in between. In DNA, the CDR3 is TGTGCCAGCAGCTCTCTGCAAGAGGGTTGGAACACTGAAGCTTTCTTT. Protein: CASSSLQEGWNTEAFF.

The rearrangement joins TRBV7-6 to TRBJ1-3, with 10 bases that match TRBD1. Germline CDR1 SGHVS, CDR2 FNYEAQ. The CDR3 is made up of 15 amino acids. The ends lost 5 bases at V and 4 bases at J; junction bases unmatched: 5. In DNA form, the CDR3 reads TGTGCCAGCAGCCCCGACAGGGGGCAAGGAAACACCATATATTTT. Translating gives CASSPDRGQGNTIYF.

The chain combines TRBV29-1 with TRBJ1-1; tentatively, D is TRBD1 (6 bases). The CDR3 extends over 13 amino acids. Germline-derived CDR1 and CDR2 are SQVTM and ANQGSEA. The germline V and J ends were trimmed by 7 bases and 0 bases, with 12 bases remaining between them. As DNA, the CDR3 is TGCAGCGCCACGGGACAAATGAACACTGAAGCTTTCTTT. Translation: CSATGQMNTEAFF.

The chain carries TRBV2 and TRBJ1-1; 7 bases match TRBD1. CDR3 length: 15 residues. After removal of 7 bases from V and 5 bases from J, the junction contained 13 bases not matched to a gene. Germline values: CDR1 SNHLY, CDR2 FYNNEI. The CDR3 here is CASKVQKGARTEAFF. CDR3 sequence (DNA): TGTGCCAGCAAGGTCCAAAAGGGGGCGAGGACTGAAGCTTTCTTT.

This clone was seen only once. This rearrangement joins TRBV10-3 to TRBJ2-7; the match to TRBD1 covers 8 bases. Germline V gives CDR1 ENHRY, CDR2 SYGVKD. Unmatched junction bases numbered 11, after V lost 10 bases and J lost 3 bases. The CDR3 length is 14 residues. The CDR3 bases are TGTGCCACCGGAGGACAGGGTGGAATCTACGAGCAGTACTTC. It specifies CATGGQGGIYEQYF.

V is TRBV7-9 and J is TRBJ2-3, with 11 bases lining up with TRBD2. This CDR3 is 16 amino acids long. Trimming at V came to 6 bases and at J to 4 bases, leaving 9 bases not matched to a gene. Germline assignment: CDR1 SEHNR and CDR2 FQNEAQ (reference sequence). DNA of the CDR3: TGTGCCAGCAGGCCCCTTCCGGGACTAGCGGCAGATACGCAGTATTTT. It yields the protein CASRPLPGLAADTQYF.

The chain has TRBV19 and TRBJ2-7; D is perhaps TRBD1 (6 bases). Germline loops: CDR1 LNHDA, CDR2 SQIVND (reference sequence). Trimming shortened V by 1 base and J by 6 bases, and 13 bases separated the two germline ends. This CDR3 region has 14 residues. The CDR3 protein is CASSIGGGPGEQYF. The CDR3 DNA follows: TGTGCCAGTAGTATAGGAGGGGGACCGGGCGAGCAGTACTTC.

This clone was observed a few times. The chain couples TRBV7-8 to TRBJ2-5, with TRBD2 as a possible D gene (5 bases). The CDR3 has 15 residues. Germline CDR1 and CDR2: SGHVS and FQNEAQ. The V and J ends lost 5 bases and 5 bases respectively, with 18 bases between them. The CDR3 bases are TGTGCCAGCAGCGCCAAACTAGTGCGGGCGGAGACCCAGTACTTC. As protein: CASSAKLVRAETQYF.

The genes are TRBV7-9 and TRBJ2-5, with 8 bases lining up with TRBD2. CDR1 SEHNR and CDR2 FQNEAQ come from the germline V gene (reference sequence). This CDR3 spans 16 amino acids. The trim removed 1 base at V and 0 bases at J, leaving 4 bases unmatched. The CDR3 loop reads CASSLGLALYQETQYF. In nucleotides, the CDR3 is TGTGCCAGCAGCTTAGGACTAGCGCTGTACCAAGAGACCCAGTACTTC. Drawing the rest from reference TRBV7-9 and TRBJ2-5, the complete variable domain is DTGVSQNPRHKITKRGQNVTFRCDPISEHNRLYWYRQTLGQGPEFLTYFQNEAQLEKSRLLSDRFSAERPKGSFSTLEIQRTEQGDSAMYLCASSLGLALYQETQYFGPGTRLLVL.

The chain employs TRBV11-3 and TRBJ2-1, with D perhaps matching TRBD2 (6 bases). CDR1 is SGHNT, CDR2 YENEEA, per germline. The CDR3 sequence is 14 residues long. Trimming left V 1 base short and J 7 bases short, with 11 bases between. The CDR3 nucleotides are TGTGCCAGCAGCTTAGGGGGGAGGCGGAATGAGCAGTTCTTC. Residues: CASSLGGRRNEQFF.

V gene TRBV5-1 combines with J gene TRBJ1-3, with TRBD1 as a possible D gene (5 bases). Germline V gives CDR1 SGHRS, CDR2 YFSETQ. The CDR3 sequence is 15 residues long. With 4 bases removed from V and 6 bases from J, the gap between germline ends came to 17 bases. In nucleotides, the CDR3 is TGCGCCAGCAGCCTCTTAGCTGGGGCTGAAAACACCATATATTTT. Its protein product is CASSLLAGAENTIYF.

The V call is TRBV5-1, the J call TRBJ1-5; the D gene is possibly TRBD1 (6 bases). Trimming removed 3 bases from V and 5 bases from J, with 9 bases in between. The CDR3 consists of 13 residues. The germline CDR1 and CDR2 sequences are SGHRS and YFSETQ. Here the CDR3 DNA reads TGCGCCAGCAGCTACGAGGGGGATCAGCCCCAGCATTTT. Translating it yields CASSYEGDQPQHF.

This sequence joins TRBV28 and TRBJ2-7, with D unresolved. V lost 2 bases, J lost 0 bases, and 8 bases lay in between. The CDR3 sequence is 14 residues long. Germline V gene data show CDR1 as MDHEN and CDR2 as SYDVKM. This CDR3 is CASSLRSSSYEQYF. The CDR3 DNA follows: TGTGCCAGCAGTTTAAGGAGCAGCTCCTACGAGCAGTACTTC.